The 23 T cell receptor beta chains given below trace back to one sample, sequenced in a study of type 1 and type 2 diabetes patients. Genomic DNA was the PCR template. Multiplex PCR with 30 forward and 13 reverse primers amplified the TCR beta CDR3. TCRdb redid the calling of the multiplex PCR reads with MiXCR, one entry per CDR3 protein. The profile shows 280,000 or so distinct CDR3 sequences, 45% to 60% of them singletons. The sequenced material came from peripheral blood mononuclear cells (PBMCs). The receptors were sampled from a man younger than 30 with type 2 diabetes.

The chain employs TRBV3-1 and TRBJ2-5; D call uncertain. The germline V gene encodes CDR1 LGHDT and CDR2 YNNKEL (reference sequence). Between the trimmed V and J ends, which lost 0 bases and 1 base, there was a span of 6 bases. The CDR3 runs to 14 residues. CDR3 amino acids: CASSQDPAQETQYF. CDR3 bases: TGTGCCAGCAGCCAAGATCCAGCCCAAGAGACCCAGTACTTC.

The chain carries TRBV4-1 and TRBJ1-4; perhaps TRBD1 as D (5 bases). Germline V gene sequence: CDR1 MGHRA, CDR2 YSYEKL. The ends were cut back, 4 bases at V and 4 bases at J, with 10 bases in the middle. CDR3 size: 14 residues. The CDR3 coding sequence is TGCGCCAGCAGCCGGGACGGACTTAATGAAAAACTGTTTTTT. Amino acids: CASSRDGLNEKLFF.

This clonotype was observed a single time. A much larger clone is a single base away; this may be a read error. The gene calls are TRBV12-3 or TRBV12-4 and TRBJ1-2; tentative D call: TRBD1 (5 bases). V was pared by 5 bases and J by 2 bases, with 15 bases between. The CDR3 loop spans 15 amino acids. The DNA of the CDR3 is TGTGCCAGCAGTGACCCGAGACAGCCAAACTATGGCTACACCTTC. Encoded protein: CASSDPRQPNYGYTF.

This clonotype was recorded many times. This chain links TRBV7-2 with TRBJ2-7, with 11 positions matching TRBD2. Germline assignment: CDR1 SGHTA and CDR2 FQGNSA. The CDR3 runs to 16 residues. V lost 8 bases and J lost 3; bases outside the gene matches: 12. The CDR3 coding sequence is TGTGCCAGCTCGCGTGCTAGCGGGGGGCCGCACTACGAGCAGTACTTC. It codes for CASSRASGGPHYEQYF.

V is TRBV30 and J is TRBJ1-1; the D is unclear. V was pared by 1 base and J by 10 bases, with 13 bases between. Germline-derived CDR1 and CDR2 are GTSNPN and SVGIG (reference sequence). CDR3 length: 12 amino acids. In DNA, the CDR3 is TGTGCCTGGAGTGCTTCGAAAGTGGGAGCTTTCTTT. As protein: CAWSASKVGAFF.

This clonotype was counted a few times. The rearrangement uses TRBV29-1 and TRBJ1-1, with D unresolved. Germline CDR1 reads SQVTM; CDR2 reads ANQGSEA. CDR3 length: 12 residues. Trimming shortened V by 3 bases and J by 4 bases, and 9 bases separated the two germline ends. CDR3 protein: CSVEGIGTEAFF. CDR3 DNA sequence: TGCAGCGTTGAGGGGATTGGCACTGAAGCTTTCTTT.

In its sample, this clonotype was seen a few times. The chain combines TRBV7-6 with TRBJ1-1, with no clear D. From germline, CDR1 is SGHVS and CDR2 FNYEAQ. V was clipped by 4 bases and J by 9 bases, with 12 bases between them. The CDR3 loop spans 12 amino acids. The chain's CDR3 is CASSSERGKAFF. In DNA form, the CDR3 reads TGTGCCAGCAGCTCCGAACGGGGAAAAGCTTTCTTT.

This clonotype was counted ten times or more. This rearrangement joins TRBV10-1 to TRBJ2-7; D possibly corresponds to TRBD2 (5 bases). The germline V gene has CDR1 WNHNN and CDR2 SYGVQD (reference sequence). The CDR3 runs 19 residues. V lost 5 bases and J lost 4, with 30 bases in between. CDR3 protein: CASSLNLPGRVAGLYEQYF. The CDR3 DNA is TGCGCCAGCAGTCTTAATCTTCCAGGTAGGGTGGCGGGCCTTTACGAGCAGTACTTC.

This chain links TRBV7-2 with TRBJ1-4, with a possible D match to TRBD1 (5 bases). V was cut by 5 bases and J by 0 bases, with 13 bases left in between. The germline V gene encodes CDR1 SGHTA and CDR2 FQGNSA. The CDR3 has 16 amino acids. The CDR3 DNA reads TGTGCCAGCAGCCAAGAATCGGGGCCAACTAATGAAAAACTGTTTTTT. The encoded protein is CASSQESGPTNEKLFF.

The chain is built from TRBV15 and TRBJ2-7; D not certain. From germline, CDR1 is LNHNV and CDR2 YYDKDF (reference sequence). With 6 bases removed from V and 4 bases from J, the gap between germline ends came to 13 bases. This CDR3 region has 13 residues. CDR3 DNA sequence: TGTGCCACCAGGGAAGGACCAGAGTACGAGCAGTACTTC. This gives the protein CATREGPEYEQYF.

The rearrangement links TRBV12-5 to TRBJ2-7, with D hard to call. V gave up 6 bases and J gave up 4 bases, with 10 bases separating them. This CDR3 has 12 amino acids. Per germline, CDR1 LGHNT and CDR2 FRNRAP. CDR3 bases: TGTGCTAGTGGCCTTCGACCATACGAGCAGTACTTC. Translating gives CASGLRPYEQYF. The entire variable domain, with the rest obtained from reference TRBV12-5 and TRBJ2-7, is as follows: DARVTQTPRHKVTEMGQEVTMRCQPILGHNTVFWYRQTMMQGLELLAYFRNRAPLDDSGMPKDRFSAEMPDATLATLKIQPSEPRDSAVYFCASGLRPYEQYFGPGTRLTVT.

This clonotype was counted between two and nine times. The chain carries TRBV5-1 and TRBJ2-3, with D possibly being TRBD1 (5 bases). The V gene's germline CDR1 is SGHRS and CDR2 YFSETQ. The CDR3 is made up of 12 amino acids. V gave up 0 bases and J gave up 7 bases, with 6 bases separating them. CDR3 nucleotides: TGCGCCAGCAGCTTGGAGGGGAATACGCAGTATTTT. Translation: CASSLEGNTQYF.

This clonotype has a handful of counts. V and J are TRBV10-3 and TRBJ2-3, with 10 bases lining up with TRBD2. The CDR3 has 20 residues. CDR1 and CDR2 (germline): ENHRY, SYGVKD. J lost 0 bases, V lost 6 bases, and 18 bases had no gene match. CDR3 region: CAISLTQGTSALVSTDTQYF. CDR3 coding DNA: TGTGCCATCAGCCTCACCCAGGGGACTAGCGCGCTAGTTAGCACAGATACGCAGTATTTT.

DNA of the CDR3: TGTGCCACCAATCGGGGGGTCGGGTACAATGAGCAGTTCTTC. Translating it yields CATNRGVGYNEQFF. The chain uses TRBV28 and TRBJ2-1; 7 bases align to TRBD2. The length of the CDR3 is 14 residues. The junction had 10 bases not matched to a gene; V was cut back by 10 bases and J by 4 bases. Germline values: CDR1 MDHEN, CDR2 SYDVKM.

This clonotype has just one count. The CDR3 sequence: CASSDWKGNTGELFF. In nucleotides, the CDR3 is TGTGCCAGCAGTGATTGGAAGGGGAACACCGGGGAGCTGTTTTTT. J is TRBJ2-2 and V is TRBV27; D is undetermined. Germline loops: CDR1 MNHEY, CDR2 SMNVEV (reference sequence). Trimming took off 5 bases at V and 1 base at J, with 11 bases between the two ends. The CDR3 extends over 15 amino acids.

Turning to this clonotype: At one of its ends the junction is not consistent with the germline gene, which may arise from a read error. The chain employs TRBV15 and TRBJ2-5, with TRBD1 as a possible D gene (6 bases). CDR1 is LNHNV, CDR2 YYDKDF, per germline (reference sequence). There are 14 residues in the CDR3. CDR3 region: CATSKGDTQGTQYF. The CDR3 region has the DNA TGTGCCACCAGCAAAGGGGACACCCAAGGGACCCAGTACTTC.

This chain uses TRBV10-1 with TRBJ2-3; either TRBD1 or TRBD2 may fit D (5 bases each). The CDR3 is made up of 13 amino acids. Germline CDR1 reads WNHNN; CDR2 reads SYGVQD (reference sequence). V was trimmed by 5 bases and J by 2 bases, leaving 8 bases between them. This CDR3 reads CASSQGPTDTQYF. Written as DNA, the CDR3 is TGCGCCAGCAGTCAGGGACCCACAGATACGCAGTATTTT.

This clonotype was picked up many times. The chain carries TRBV19 and TRBJ2-7, with D unclear. The CDR3 has 11 residues. Trimming stripped 9 bases from V and 2 bases from J, with 8 bases between. CDR1 and CDR2 from the germline V gene are LNHDA and SQIVND (reference sequence). The CDR3 DNA follows: TGTGCCAGCAGCTCACCCTACGAGCAGTACTTC. Its translation: CASSSPYEQYF.

The CDR3 DNA follows: TGTGCCAGCAGCTTGGTAGGGATAAATGAAAAACTGTTTTTT. Encoded protein: CASSLVGINEKLFF. This sequence joins TRBV7-9 and TRBJ1-4; D not certain. V shed 3 bases and J shed 5 bases, with 10 bases lying between them. CDR1 SEHNR and CDR2 FQNEAQ come from the germline V gene (reference sequence). This CDR3 has 14 amino acids.

The V and J genes are TRBV20-1 and TRBJ2-5, with D tentatively TRBD2 (6 bases). The germline V gene encodes CDR1 DFQATT and CDR2 SNEGSKA (reference sequence). V was cut by 0 bases and J by 5 bases, with 16 bases left in between. This CDR3 has 15 residues. The DNA for the CDR3 is TGCAGTGCTAGAGACTGGCGGAGGGCCGGGGAGACCCAGTACTTC. It yields the protein CSARDWRRAGETQYF.

The chain's CDR3 is CAWSVIGLAGEETQYF. The CDR3 DNA reads TGTGCCTGGAGTGTAATCGGGCTAGCGGGTGAAGAGACCCAGTACTTC. J is TRBJ2-5 and V is TRBV30; 8 positions match TRBD2. Germline lookup yields CDR1 GTSNPN and CDR2 SVGIG (reference sequence). This CDR3 region has 16 residues. With V trimmed by 0 bases and J by 3 bases, 9 bases remained unmatched.

Worth noting for this clonotype: Sequence at one end of the junction differs from germline and may be a read error. J is TRBJ1-1 and V is TRBV6-5, with D uncertain. This CDR3 is built from 12 residues. The V gene's germline CDR1 is MNHEY and CDR2 SVGAGI. CDR3 sequence reads: CAISDMGTEAFF. The CDR3 DNA reads TGTGCCATCAGTGATATGGGCACTGAAGCTTTCTTT.

V gene TRBV7-8 combines with J gene TRBJ2-3; 9 positions agree with TRBD2. The CDR3 covers 16 residues. With 5 bases clipped from V and 0 bases from J, the junction kept 6 bases outside the gene matches. Germline loops: CDR1 SGHVS, CDR2 FQNEAQ. CDR3 region: CASSGRGGSSTDTQYF. In nucleotides, the CDR3 is TGTGCCAGCAGCGGGCGGGGGGGCTCTAGCACAGATACGCAGTATTTT.